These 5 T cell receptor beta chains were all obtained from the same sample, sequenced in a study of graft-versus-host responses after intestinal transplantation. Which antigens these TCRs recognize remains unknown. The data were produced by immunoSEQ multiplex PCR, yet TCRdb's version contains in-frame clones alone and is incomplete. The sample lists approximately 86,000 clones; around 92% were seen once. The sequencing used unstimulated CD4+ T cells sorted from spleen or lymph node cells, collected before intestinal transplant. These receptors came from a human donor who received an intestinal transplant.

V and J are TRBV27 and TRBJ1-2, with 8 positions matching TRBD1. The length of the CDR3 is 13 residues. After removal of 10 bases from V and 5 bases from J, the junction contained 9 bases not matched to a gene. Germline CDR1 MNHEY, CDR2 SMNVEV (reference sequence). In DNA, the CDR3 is TGTGCCACCCGGGACAGGAGTCTATATGGCTACACCTTC. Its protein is CATRDRSLYGYTF.

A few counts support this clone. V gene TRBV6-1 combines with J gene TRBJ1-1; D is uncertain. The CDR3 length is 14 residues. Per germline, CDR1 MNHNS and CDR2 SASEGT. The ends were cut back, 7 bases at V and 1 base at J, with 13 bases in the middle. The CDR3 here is CASTRLMGNTEAFF. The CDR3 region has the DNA TGTGCCAGCACGCGGTTAATGGGGAACACTGAAGCTTTCTTT.

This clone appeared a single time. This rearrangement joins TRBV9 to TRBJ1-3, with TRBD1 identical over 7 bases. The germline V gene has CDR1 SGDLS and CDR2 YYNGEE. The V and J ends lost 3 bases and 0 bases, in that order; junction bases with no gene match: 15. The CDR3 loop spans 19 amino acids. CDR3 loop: CASSGRQGLFESSGNTIYF. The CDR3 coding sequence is TGTGCCAGCAGCGGCCGACAGGGACTCTTCGAAAGCTCTGGAAACACCATATATTTT.

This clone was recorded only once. CDR3 in amino acids: CASSLGSGVNTEAFF. The DNA for the CDR3 is TGTGCCAGCAGCTTAGGGTCAGGCGTGAACACTGAAGCTTTCTTT. The chain has TRBV7-2 and TRBJ1-1; no definite D call. CDR3 length: 15 residues. CDR1 is SGHTA and CDR2 is FQGNSA in the germline V gene. Trimming left V 1 base short and J 0 bases short, with 9 bases between.

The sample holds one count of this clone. CDR3 bases: TGCGCCAGCAGTGAGTACGGCAGGGCTGGGGCCAACGTCCTGACTTTC. It encodes CASSEYGRAGANVLTF. This chain uses TRBV10-2 with TRBJ2-6; D might be TRBD1 (5 bases). This CDR3 has 16 residues. The germline V gene has CDR1 WSHSY and CDR2 SAAADI. Trimming pared 1 base from V and 2 bases from J, leaving 9 bases between.